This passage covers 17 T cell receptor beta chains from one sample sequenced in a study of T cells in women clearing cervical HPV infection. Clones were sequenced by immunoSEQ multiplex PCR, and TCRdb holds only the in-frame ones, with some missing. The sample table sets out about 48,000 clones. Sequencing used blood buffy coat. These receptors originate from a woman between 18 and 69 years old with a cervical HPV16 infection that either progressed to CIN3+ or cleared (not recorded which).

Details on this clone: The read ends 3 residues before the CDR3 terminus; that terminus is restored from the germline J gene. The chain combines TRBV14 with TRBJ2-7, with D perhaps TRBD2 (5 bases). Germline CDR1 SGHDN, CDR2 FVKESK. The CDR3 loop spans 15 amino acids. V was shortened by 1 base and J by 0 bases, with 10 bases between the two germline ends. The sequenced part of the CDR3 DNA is TGTGCCAGCAGCCAAGTTCCGGGGATCTCCTACGAG. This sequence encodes CASSQVPGISYE. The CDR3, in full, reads CASSQVPGISYEQYF. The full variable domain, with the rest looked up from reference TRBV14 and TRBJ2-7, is EAGVTQFPSHSVIEKGQTVTLRCDPISGHDNLYWYRRVMGKEIKFLLHFVKESKQDESGMPNNRFLAERTGGTYSTLKVQPAELEDSGVYFCASSQVPGISYEQYFGPGTRLTVT.

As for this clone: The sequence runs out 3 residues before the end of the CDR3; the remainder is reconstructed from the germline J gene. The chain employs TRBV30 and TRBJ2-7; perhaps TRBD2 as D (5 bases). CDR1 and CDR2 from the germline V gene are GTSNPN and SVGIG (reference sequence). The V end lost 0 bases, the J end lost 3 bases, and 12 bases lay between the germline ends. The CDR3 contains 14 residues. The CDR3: CAWSVAKAGYEQYF. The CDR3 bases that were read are TGTGCCTGGAGTGTTGCGAAGGCGGGCTACGAG.

CDR3 sequence reads: CASSGGYTGELFF. CDR3 DNA, as far as it was read: TGTGCCAGCTCAGGGGGATACACCGGGGAG. V and J are TRBV7-9 and TRBJ2-2; 7 bases are shared with TRBD1. From the germline J gene comes the end of the CDR3, since the read stops 3 residues before it. The germline V gene has CDR1 SEHNR and CDR2 FQNEAQ (reference sequence). V was clipped by 8 bases and J by 3 bases; unmatched bases: 3. The CDR3 is 13 amino acids.

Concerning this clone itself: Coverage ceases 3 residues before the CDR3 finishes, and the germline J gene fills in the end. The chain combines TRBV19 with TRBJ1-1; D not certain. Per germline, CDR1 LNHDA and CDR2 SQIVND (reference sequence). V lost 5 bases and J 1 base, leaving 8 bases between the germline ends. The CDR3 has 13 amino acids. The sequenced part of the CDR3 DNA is TGTGCCAGTAGTCCCAATTGGAACACTGAA. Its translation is CASSPNWNTE. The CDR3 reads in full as CASSPNWNTEAFF. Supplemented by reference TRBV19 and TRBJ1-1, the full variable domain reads DGGITQSPKYLFRKEGQNVTLSCEQNLNHDAMYWYRQDPGQGLRLIYYSQIVNDFQKGDIAEGYSVSREKKESFPLTVTSAQKNPTAFYLCASSPNWNTEAFFGQGTRLTVV.

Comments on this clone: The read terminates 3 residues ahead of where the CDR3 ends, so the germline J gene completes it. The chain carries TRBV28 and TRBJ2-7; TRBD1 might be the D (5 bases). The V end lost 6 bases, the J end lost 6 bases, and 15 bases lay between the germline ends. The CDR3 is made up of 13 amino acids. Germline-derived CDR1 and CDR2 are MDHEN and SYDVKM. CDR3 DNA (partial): TGTGCCAGCAGACTCCGACGGACAAGCGAG. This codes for CASRLRRTSE. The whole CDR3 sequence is CASRLRRTSEQYF. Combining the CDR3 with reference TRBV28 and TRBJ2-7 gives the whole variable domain DVKVTQSSRYLVKRTGEKVFLECVQDMDHENMFWYRQDPGLGLRLIYFSYDVKMKEKGDIPEGYSVSREKKERFSLILESASTNQTSMYLCASRLRRTSEQYFGPGTRLTVT.

This chain's CDR3 is CASSLSVGASYGYTF. CDR3 bases read: TGTGCCAGCAGTTTAAGCGTTGGAGCGAGCTATGGC. The chain couples TRBV28 to TRBJ1-2; D gene unclear. The read gets to within 3 residues of the CDR3 end, and the germline J gene fills in the rest. The CDR3 has 15 residues. V lost 2 bases and J 4 bases, leaving 14 bases between the germline ends. The V gene's germline CDR1 is MDHEN and CDR2 SYDVKM.

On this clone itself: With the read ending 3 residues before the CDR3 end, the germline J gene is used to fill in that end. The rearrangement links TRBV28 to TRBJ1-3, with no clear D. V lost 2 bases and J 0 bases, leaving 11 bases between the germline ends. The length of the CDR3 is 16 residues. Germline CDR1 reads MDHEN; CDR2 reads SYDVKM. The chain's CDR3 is CASSLHPGNSGNTIYF. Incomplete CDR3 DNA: TGTGCCAGCAGTTTACATCCGGGGAACTCTGGAAACACC. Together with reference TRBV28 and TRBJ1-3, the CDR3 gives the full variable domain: DVKVTQSSRYLVKRTGEKVFLECVQDMDHENMFWYRQDPGLGLRLIYFSYDVKMKEKGDIPEGYSVSREKKERFSLILESASTNQTSMYLCASSLHPGNSGNTIYFGEGSWLTVV.

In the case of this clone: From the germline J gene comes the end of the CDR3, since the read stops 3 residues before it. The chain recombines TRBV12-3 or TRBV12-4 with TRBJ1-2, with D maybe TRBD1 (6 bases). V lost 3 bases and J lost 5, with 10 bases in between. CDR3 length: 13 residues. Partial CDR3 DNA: TGTGCCAGCAGTTTTAAACAGGGATATGGC. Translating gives CASSFKQGYG. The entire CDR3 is CASSFKQGYGYTF.

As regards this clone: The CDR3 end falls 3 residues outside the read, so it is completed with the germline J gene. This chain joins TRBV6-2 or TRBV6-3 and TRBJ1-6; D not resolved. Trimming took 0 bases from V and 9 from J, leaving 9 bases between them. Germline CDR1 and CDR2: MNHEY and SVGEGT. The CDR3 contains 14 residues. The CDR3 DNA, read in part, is TGTGCCAGCAGTTACTCCGCTAAGGGTTCACCC. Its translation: CASSYSAKGSP. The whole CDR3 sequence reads CASSYSAKGSPLHF.

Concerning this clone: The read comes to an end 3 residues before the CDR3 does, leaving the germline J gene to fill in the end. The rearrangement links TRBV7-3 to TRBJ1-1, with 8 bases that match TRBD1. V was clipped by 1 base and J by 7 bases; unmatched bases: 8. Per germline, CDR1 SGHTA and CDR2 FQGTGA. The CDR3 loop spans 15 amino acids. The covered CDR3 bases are TGTGCCAGCAGCTTAAACGGACAGGGTGTCTTTGAA. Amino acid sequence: CASSLNGQGVFE. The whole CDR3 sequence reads CASSLNGQGVFEAFF.

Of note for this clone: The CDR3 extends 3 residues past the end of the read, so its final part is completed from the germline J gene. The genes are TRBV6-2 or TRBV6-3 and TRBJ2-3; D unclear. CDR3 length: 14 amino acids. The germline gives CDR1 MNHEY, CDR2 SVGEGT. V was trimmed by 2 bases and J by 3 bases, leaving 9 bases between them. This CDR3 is CASSYTGATDTQYF. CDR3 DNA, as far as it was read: TGTGCCAGCAGTTACACCGGTGCTACAGATACG.

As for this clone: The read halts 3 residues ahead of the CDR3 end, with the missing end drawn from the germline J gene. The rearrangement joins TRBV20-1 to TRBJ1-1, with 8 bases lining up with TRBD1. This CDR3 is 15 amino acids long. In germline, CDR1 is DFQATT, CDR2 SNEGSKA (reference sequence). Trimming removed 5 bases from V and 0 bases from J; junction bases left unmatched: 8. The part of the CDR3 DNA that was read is TGCAGTGCTCCGGACAGGGCCTCGATGAACACTGAA. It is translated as CSAPDRASMNTE. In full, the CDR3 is CSAPDRASMNTEAFF.

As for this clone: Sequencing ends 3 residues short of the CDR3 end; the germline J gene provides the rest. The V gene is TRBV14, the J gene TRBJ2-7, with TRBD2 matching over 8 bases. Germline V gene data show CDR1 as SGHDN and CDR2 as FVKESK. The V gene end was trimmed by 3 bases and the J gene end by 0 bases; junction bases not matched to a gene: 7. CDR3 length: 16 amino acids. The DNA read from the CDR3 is TGTGCCAGCAGCCATAGGGCAGGGACTAGCTCCTACGAG. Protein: CASSHRAGTSSYE. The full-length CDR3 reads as CASSHRAGTSSYEQYF.

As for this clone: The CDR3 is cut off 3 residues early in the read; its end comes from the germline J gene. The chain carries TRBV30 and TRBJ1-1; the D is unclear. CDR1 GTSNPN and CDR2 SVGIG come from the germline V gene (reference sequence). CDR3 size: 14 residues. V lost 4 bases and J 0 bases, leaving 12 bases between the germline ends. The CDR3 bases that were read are TGTGCCTGGACGCGGGCCCTCATGAACACTGAA. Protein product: CAWTRALMNTE. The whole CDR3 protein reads CAWTRALMNTEAFF.

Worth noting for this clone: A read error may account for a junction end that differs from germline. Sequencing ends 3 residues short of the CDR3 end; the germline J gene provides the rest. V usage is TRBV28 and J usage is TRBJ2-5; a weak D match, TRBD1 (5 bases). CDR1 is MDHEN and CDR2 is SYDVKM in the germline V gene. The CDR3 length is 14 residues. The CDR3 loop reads CASSLSGGQGTQYF. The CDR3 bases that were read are TGTGCCAGCAGTTTATCGGGCGGACAAGGGACC.

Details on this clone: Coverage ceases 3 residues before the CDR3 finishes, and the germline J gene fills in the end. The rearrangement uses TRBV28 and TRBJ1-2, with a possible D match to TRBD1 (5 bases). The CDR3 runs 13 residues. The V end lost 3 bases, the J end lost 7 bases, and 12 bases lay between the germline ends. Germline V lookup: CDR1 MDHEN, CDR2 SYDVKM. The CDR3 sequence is CASSLGRQGGYTF. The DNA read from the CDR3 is TGTGCCAGCAGTTTGGGCAGGCAGGGTGGC.

CDR3 bases read: TGTGCCAGCAGCCTGGGACAGTTTAGCAATCAGCCC. Protein: CASSLGQFSNQP. The whole CDR3 protein is CASSLGQFSNQPQHF. The chain has TRBV11-2 and TRBJ1-5, with 7 bases aligning to TRBD1. The CDR3 goes on 3 residues after the read ends, and that part is filled in from the germline J gene. With 5 bases clipped from V and 0 bases from J, the junction kept 4 bases outside the gene matches. The CDR3 covers 15 residues. Germline lookup yields CDR1 SGHAT and CDR2 FQNNGV.